These 13 T cell receptor beta chains came from one sample sequenced in a study of cytomegalovirus exposure and HLA in healthy donors. The method was immunoSEQ multiplex PCR; TCRdb's version includes in-frame clones alone and lacks a portion of them. The sample carries a few hundred thousand clones, nearly 90% recorded once. The sequencing sample was made of PBMCs. The receptors shown here come from a woman aged 18-29 years in good health and CMV-seronegative.

This chain joins TRBV4-1 and TRBJ1-1; D remains unclear. Germline loops: CDR1 MGHRA, CDR2 YSYEKL. The CDR3 is 15 amino acids. V shed 0 bases and J shed 1 base, with 9 bases lying between them. The CDR3 coding sequence is TGCGCCAGCAGCCAAGATCGACTCCCGAACACTGAAGCTTTCTTT. Protein product: CASSQDRLPNTEAFF.

The V gene is TRBV6-6, the J gene TRBJ1-5; 9 nucleotides match TRBD1. The CDR3 has 13 amino acids. Germline V gene data show CDR1 as MNHNY and CDR2 as SVGAGI (reference sequence). The V segment lost 6 bases and the J segment 6 bases; nucleotides outside the gene matches: 3. CDR3 nucleotide sequence: TGTGCCAGCAGGGACAGGGGTGGTCAGCCCCAGCATTTT. Protein product: CASRDRGGQPQHF.

The chain joins TRBV5-6 to TRBJ1-1; 9 bases are shared with TRBD1. The ends lost 0 bases at V and 5 bases at J; junction bases unmatched: 5. This CDR3 has 15 residues. CDR1 is SGHDT, CDR2 YYEEEE, per germline. The CDR3 sequence: CASSLGDRVWTEAFF. The CDR3 DNA sequence: TGTGCCAGCAGCTTGGGGGACAGGGTTTGGACTGAAGCTTTCTTT.

This chain joins TRBV5-1 and TRBJ2-1; 12 nucleotides match TRBD2. CDR1 is SGHRS, CDR2 YFSETQ, per germline. This CDR3 is built from 18 residues. V lost 4 bases to trimming and J lost 0 bases; unmatched junction nucleotides: 8. The CDR3 region has the DNA TGCGCCAGCAGCAGAGTAACTAGCGGGGGGCTCTCCTACAATGAGCAGTTCTTC. Translating gives CASSRVTSGGLSYNEQFF.

The rearrangement uses TRBV4-1 and TRBJ2-1; D unclear. The CDR3 has 13 residues. V lost 1 base and J 5 bases, leaving 6 bases between the germline ends. Germline V gene lookup returns CDR1 MGHRA and CDR2 YSYEKL. As DNA, the CDR3 is TGCGCCAGCAGCCAAGCGCAGAACAATGAGCAGTTCTTC. Translation gives CASSQAQNNEQFF.

CDR3 protein: CATSSPGVGQPQHF. In DNA form, the CDR3 reads TGTGCCACCAGCAGTCCGGGGGTCGGTCAGCCCCAGCATTTT. The chain combines TRBV15 with TRBJ1-5; D perhaps matches TRBD1 (5 bases). V dropped 3 bases and J dropped 6 bases, with 12 bases sitting between them. Germline V gene sequence: CDR1 LNHNV, CDR2 YYDKDF (reference sequence). The length of the CDR3 is 14 residues.

V usage is TRBV7-9 and J usage is TRBJ1-1; TRBD1 aligns across 8 bases. This CDR3 region has 15 residues. Per germline, CDR1 SEHNR and CDR2 FQNEAQ (reference sequence). V dropped 4 bases and J dropped 4; count of bases not matched to a gene: 8. The CDR3 sequence is CASSWTGIGVTEAFF. CDR3 DNA sequence: TGTGCCAGCAGCTGGACAGGGATTGGGGTCACTGAAGCTTTCTTT.

The chain combines TRBV27 with TRBJ2-2; D might be TRBD2 (6 bases). Deletions cut 4 bases from V and 1 base from J, with 19 bases between. This CDR3 comprises 18 residues. The germline V gene encodes CDR1 MNHEY and CDR2 SMNVEV (reference sequence). CDR3 loop: CASSSDIAVGRNTGELFF. CDR3 sequence (DNA): TGTGCCAGCAGTTCGGACATAGCGGTGGGGAGGAACACCGGGGAGCTGTTTTTT.

This clone showed up just once. The rearrangement joins TRBV5-1 to TRBJ2-7, with D possibly matching TRBD2 (5 bases). The CDR3 length is 15 residues. Germline lookup yields CDR1 SGHRS and CDR2 YFSETQ. Trimming took 2 bases from V and 0 from J, leaving 12 bases between them. Here the CDR3 reads CASSFGVWVSYEQYV. In DNA form, the CDR3 reads TGCGCCAGCAGCTTCGGGGTGTGGGTCTCCTACGAGCAGTACGTC.

This rearrangement joins TRBV28 to TRBJ1-6; D gene unclear. The CDR3 covers 17 residues. Germline CDR1 MDHEN, CDR2 SYDVKM. The ends were cut back, 1 base at V and 4 bases at J, with 14 bases in the middle. CDR3 protein: CASSLYSVRGYNSPLHF. CDR3 coding DNA: TGTGCCAGCAGTTTATACAGCGTACGGGGATATAATTCACCCCTCCACTTT. The entire variable domain, with the rest obtained from reference TRBV28 and TRBJ1-6, is as follows: DVKVTQSSRYLVKRTGEKVFLECVQDMDHENMFWYRQDPGLGLRLIYFSYDVKMKEKGDIPEGYSVSREKKERFSLILESASTNQTSMYLCASSLYSVRGYNSPLHFGNGTRLTVT.

The chain combines TRBV4-1 with TRBJ2-2; D is ambiguous. Trimming cost V 4 bases and J 5 bases, with 8 bases left between them. Germline V lookup: CDR1 MGHRA, CDR2 YSYEKL. The CDR3 runs to 13 residues. The CDR3 sequence is CASSLIETGELFF. In DNA form, the CDR3 reads TGCGCCAGCAGCCTAATCGAGACCGGGGAGCTGTTTTTT.

The rearrangement uses TRBV28 and TRBJ1-6, with a possible D match to TRBD1 (5 bases). V lost 7 bases and J lost 9, with 16 bases in between. The CDR3 loop spans 14 amino acids. CDR1 is MDHEN and CDR2 is SYDVKM in the germline V gene. The CDR3 bases are TGTGCCAGCACCTTAGGATGGGGGGGTTCACCCCTCCACTTT. Its translation: CASTLGWGGSPLHF.

As to this clone: At one of its ends the junction is not consistent with the germline gene, which may arise from a read error. This chain joins TRBV7-7 and TRBJ2-1; TRBD2 agrees at 10 bases. This CDR3 has 15 residues. The germline gives CDR1 SSHAT, CDR2 FNYEAQ (reference sequence). CDR3 nucleotides: TGTGCTAGCAGCCTAGGCGCTAGCGGGGGCAATGAGCAGTTCTTC. Its protein product is CASSLGASGGNEQFF.